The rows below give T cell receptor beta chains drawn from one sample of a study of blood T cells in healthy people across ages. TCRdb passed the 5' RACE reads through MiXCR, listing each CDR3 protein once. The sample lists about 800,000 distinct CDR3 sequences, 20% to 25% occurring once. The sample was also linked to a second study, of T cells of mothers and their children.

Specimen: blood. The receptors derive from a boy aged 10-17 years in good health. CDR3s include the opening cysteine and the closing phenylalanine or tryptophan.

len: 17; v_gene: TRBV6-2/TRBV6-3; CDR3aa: CASTPPAGEGLYNEQFF
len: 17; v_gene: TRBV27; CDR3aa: CASSLLPGTEFTDTQYF
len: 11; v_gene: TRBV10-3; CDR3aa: CAISGQSEAFF
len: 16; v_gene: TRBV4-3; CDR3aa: CASSQDGGVSKYEQYF
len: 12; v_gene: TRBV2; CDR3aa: CASSIGGDEQFF
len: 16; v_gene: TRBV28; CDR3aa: CASSDPGLAGLDEQFF
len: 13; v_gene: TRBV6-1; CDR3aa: CASSEVRGSEQFF
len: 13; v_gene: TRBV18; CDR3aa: CASSPSNRGLAGF
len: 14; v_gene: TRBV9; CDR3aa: CASSVDDSNQPQHF
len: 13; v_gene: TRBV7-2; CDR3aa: CASSRSAQTAQHF
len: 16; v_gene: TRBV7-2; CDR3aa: CASSLAGQASAYGYTF
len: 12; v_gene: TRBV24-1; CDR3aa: CATSSGNNEQFF
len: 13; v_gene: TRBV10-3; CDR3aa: CAIGRGAVNEQFF
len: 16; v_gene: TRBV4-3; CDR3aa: CASSPEYFSSYNEQFF
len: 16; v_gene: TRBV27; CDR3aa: CASSFYPPTDSYEQYF
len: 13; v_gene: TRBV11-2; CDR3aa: CASRPSGDDTQYF
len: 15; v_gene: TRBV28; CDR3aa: CASSLRAGTINEQFF
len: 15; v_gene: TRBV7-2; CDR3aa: CASSPVAGSGTEAFF
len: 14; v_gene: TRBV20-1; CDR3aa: CSASGTANTGELFF
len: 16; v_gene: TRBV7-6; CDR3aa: CASSLIGTGKNNEQFF
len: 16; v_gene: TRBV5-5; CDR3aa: CASSLSAIIAKNIQYF
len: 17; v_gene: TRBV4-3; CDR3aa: CASSQGPGGAGNTEAFF
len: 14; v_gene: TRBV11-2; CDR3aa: CASSPTQGIYEQYF
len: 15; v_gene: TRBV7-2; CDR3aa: CASSLVVTDNQPQHF
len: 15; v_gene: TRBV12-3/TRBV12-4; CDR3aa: CASSLIQGEVYEQYF
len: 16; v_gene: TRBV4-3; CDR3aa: CASSQDPPGSYNEQFF
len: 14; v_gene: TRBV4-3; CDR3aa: CASSQAEGYNEQFF
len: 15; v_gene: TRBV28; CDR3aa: CASSNLRGSNSPLHF
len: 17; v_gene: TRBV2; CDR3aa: CASSPPGDRLFTYEQYF
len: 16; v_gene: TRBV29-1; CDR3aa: CSVGSLGLAPPYEQYF
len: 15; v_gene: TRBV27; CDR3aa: CASSSPGQGIPEQYF
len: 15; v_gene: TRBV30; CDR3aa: CAWSASSGGTDTQYF
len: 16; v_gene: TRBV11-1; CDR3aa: CASSLVPGVSSYEQYF
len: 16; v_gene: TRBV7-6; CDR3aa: CASSLDVAGGRQPQHF
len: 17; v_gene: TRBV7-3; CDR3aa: CASSLTLPPSGAYEQYF
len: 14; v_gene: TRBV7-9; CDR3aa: CASSTWTEQYTQYF
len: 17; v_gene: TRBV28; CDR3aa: CASSFPRGQGSYNEQFF